This T cell receptor beta chain appears in the sequencing data of a study of response to subunit inactivated influenza vaccine. For this clonotype: Its cognate antigen is unknown.

Findings of the study overall: That few new T cells are recruited by each seasonal influenza vaccination was the authors' suggestion.

TCRdb itself ran the RT-PCR reads through MiXCR, one entry per CDR3 protein. Here the sample spans some 800,000 distinct CDR3 sequences, roughly 20% being singletons. Looked up from germline, CDR1 is MNHEY and CDR2 is SVGAGI. This CDR3 is built from 15 residues. V lost 3 bases and J lost 6, with 14 bases in between. The TCR sequence derives from a man over 45 who received an inactivated influenza vaccine. Specimen: PBMCs from blood, collected 5 to 6 days after vaccination. V gene TRBV6-5 combines with J gene TRBJ2-2, with D maybe TRBD1 (7 bases). The CDR3 DNA reads as TGTGCCAGCAGTTATGACGACAGGGAGGCCGGGGAGCTGTTTTTT. It codes for CASSYDDREAGELFF.